In its sample, the clone carrying this TCR beta chain ranks as large. Its antigen is currently unknown. This beta chain is an unintended read in a library built for alpha chains; its size means little. The sample is drawn from a study of spatial heterogeneity in lung cancer. Study at large: Alpha-chain sequences were consistently detected in smaller numbers than beta-chain sequences. General study findings and limits: Alpha chains reached an estimated coverage of about 7% of tumor T cells, and beta chains 11% to 15%. Counts of expanded intratumoral alpha and beta TCRs tracked tumor mutation counts. Ubiquitous and regional expanded TCR counts correlated with ubiquitous and regional nonsynonymous mutations, respectively.

Time point in this sample: sample taken at primary tumor resection. Looked up from germline, CDR1 is SGHVS and CDR2 is FNYEAQ. The ends were cut back, 1 base at V and 5 bases at J, with 15 bases in the middle. This CDR3 has 15 residues. Individually, TCR cDNA molecules were each labelled with a unique molecular identifier. TCRdb fed the 5' RACE reads into MiXCR, producing one record per CDR3 protein. The sample consists of 95 to 150 distinct CDR3 sequences, roughly 22% of them appearing once. This chain uses TRBV7-6 with TRBJ2-7; tentative D call: TRBD1 (6 bases). The receptor comes from a male donor with early-stage non-small cell lung cancer. This specimen was lung tumor tissue, taken at surgery. The CDR3 bases are TGTGCCAGCAGCTTAGTAGCGCAGGGGACCCACGAGCAGTACTTC. Residues: CASSLVAQGTHEQYF.